This T cell receptor beta chain is from a study of cytomegalovirus exposure and HLA in healthy donors. General study points: Of the V segments, some could not be distinguished, including TRBV6-2 and TRBV6-3, and were excluded.

Turning to this clone: Its antigen is still unknown.

60 Vbeta and 13 Jbeta primers were used in PCR. Authors' analysis steps: Unique TCR beta chains numbered approximately 80 million in a later analysis, with about 11 million shared. Profiled with immunoSEQ multiplex PCR; TCRdb holds only in-frame clones, not every one. For V, J and clone size, that table is used; D and trimming come from the DNA. The sample records 90,000 to 150,000 clones, 6.5% to 9.5% being singletons. The V gene end was trimmed by 5 bases and the J gene end by 7 bases; junction bases not matched to a gene: 17. There are 17 residues in the CDR3. From germline, CDR1 is MDHEN and CDR2 SYDVKM. The donors gave bone marrow, and they were healthy.

Sequencing input: PBMCs. The receptor's source is a woman aged 40 to 49 in good health and CMV-seropositive. V is TRBV28 and J is TRBJ1-5; the match to TRBD1 covers 7 bases. The CDR3 DNA reads TGTGCCAGCAGTGAGTGGACAGGAAGGGCCAAATTGCAGCCCCAGCATTTT. Amino acid sequence: CASSEWTGRAKLQPQHF.